The present entry profiles one TCR beta chain with its context. Its target is unknown. The entry originates in a study of CD8 T cells in Susac syndrome. Notes on the study in general: As the study acknowledged, the number of individuals who were part of its TCR sequencing and HLA analysis was relatively small.

Trimming shortened V by 6 bases and J by 4 bases, and 9 bases separated the two germline ends. Germline assignment: CDR1 SQVTM and CDR2 ANQGSEA. There are 11 residues in the CDR3. The study sequenced TCR beta in blood CD8+ and CD4+ T cells. CD8+ and CD4+ T cells were negatively isolated; TEMRA cells were FACS-enriched. Random hexamers were used to reverse transcribe an amount of about 0.45 to 1 ug RNA. immunoSEQ multiplex PCR amplified TCR beta CDR3 across 54 Vbeta, 13 Jbeta. From the immunoSEQ multiplex PCR reads, TCRdb called clonotypes with MiXCR, one entry per CDR3 protein. The sample consists of about 280,000 distinct CDR3 sequences, roughly 85% of them appearing once.

The chain couples TRBV29-1 to TRBJ1-1; D unresolved. The sequenced sample was CD8+ T cells from PBMCs. This TCR was recovered from a human donor with multiple sclerosis. CDR3 sequence reads: CSVRRITEAFF. The DNA for the CDR3 is TGCAGCGTCCGACGGATCACTGAAGCTTTCTTT.